This is a list of T cell receptor beta chains from one sample in a study of shared clonotypes between healthy human individuals. Data came from immunoSEQ multiplex PCR; TCRdb stores just in-frame clones and leaves some out. The sample lists around 990,000 clones; roughly 80% were seen once. The specimen was memory CD4+ T cells from PBMCs. These receptors originate from a man between 18 and 29 years old in good health. Some clones in this sample may be carry-over from other donors' samples. CDR3s include the opening cysteine and the closing phenylalanine or tryptophan. A D gene is named only where the DNA matches it firmly. Size tells how often a clone was seen (once, few, many) or the class of an expanded clone, and some rows leave it out.

.	.	TRBV5-1	TRBJ2-3	CASSLGGPPTDTQYF	TGCGCCAGCAGCTTGGGAGGGCCCCCCACAGATACGCAGTATTTT
TRBD2	.	TRBV7-3	TRBJ2-3	CASSYSGRVTDTQYF	TGTGCCAGCAGCTATAGCGGGAGAGTCACAGATACGCAGTATTTT
.	.	TRBV28	TRBJ1-3	CASSLLITGNTIYF	TGTGCCAGCAGTTTATTGATAACTGGAAACACCATATATTTT
.	.	TRBV9	TRBJ2-1	CASSVEWRGNEQFF	TGTGCCAGCAGCGTAGAGTGGAGAGGCAATGAGCAGTTCTTC
.	.	TRBV11-3	TRBJ2-3	CASSRGADTQYF	TGTGCCAGCAGCCGGGGCGCAGATACGCAGTATTTT
.	.	TRBV6-5	TRBJ1-5	CASGRQPQHF	TGTGCCAGCGGTCGGCAGCCCCAGCATTTT
.	.	TRBV5-8	TRBJ2-7	CASATVHFSEQYF	TGTGCCAGCGCCACCGTCCATTTCAGCGAGCAGTACTTC
.	few	TRBV7-9	TRBJ2-2	CASSLFAADTGELFF	TGTGCCAGCAGCTTATTCGCCGCAGACACCGGGGAGCTGTTTTTT
.	.	TRBV7-2	TRBJ2-7	CASSPGPGGSYEQYF	TGTGCCAGCAGCCCCGGTCCCGGGGGTTCCTACGAGCAGTACTTC
.	once	TRBV7-9	TRBJ2-5	CASSPGSKETQYF	TGTGCCAGCAGCCCCGGAAGTAAAGAGACCCAGTACTTC
.	.	TRBV28	TRBJ2-7	CASSSGTTRREQYF	TGTGCCAGCAGTTCCGGGACAACCCGTCGGGAGCAGTACTTC
.	many	TRBV10-1	TRBJ1-5	CASTEWVQAQHF	TGCGCCAGCACTGAGTGGGTTCAGGCCCAGCATTTT
.	.	TRBV18	TRBJ1-1	CASSPYDKPLEAFF	TGTGCCAGCTCACCATACGATAAGCCACTTGAAGCTTTCTTT
.	.	TRBV7-9	TRBJ2-7	CASSLEAVPGDNEQYF	TGTGCCAGCAGCTTAGAGGCGGTCCCGGGGGACAACGAGCAGTACTTC
.	.	TRBV5-1	TRBJ2-4	CASSFGDYRSKNIQYF	TGCGCCAGCAGCTTTGGCGACTATAGGAGCAAAAACATTCAGTACTTC
.	.	TRBV12-5	TRBJ2-4	CASAQGGTVNIQYF	TGTGCTAGTGCCCAGGGGGGGACAGTAAACATTCAGTACTTC
.	once	TRBV7-9	TRBJ2-7	CASSLAPGGSEQYF	TGTGCCAGCAGCTTAGCCCCAGGGGGGAGCGAGCAGTACTTC
.	few	TRBV21-1	TRBJ1-5	CASNTGVQPQHF	TGTGCCAGCAACACAGGGGTTCAGCCCCAGCATTTT
.	few	TRBV5-1	TRBJ1-5	CASSPTGSSNQPQHF	TGCGCCAGCAGTCCCACGGGCAGTAGCAATCAGCCCCAGCATTTT
.	.	TRBV2	TRBJ1-5	CASNRAKNQPQHF	TGTGCCAGCAACCGTGCAAAAAACCAGCCCCAGCATTTT
.	.	TRBV5-4	TRBJ2-7	CASSLGQVTLYEQYF	TGTGCCAGCAGCTTGGGACAGGTTACCCTTTACGAGCAGTACTTC
.	.	TRBV5-1	TRBJ1-3	CASSLDLVFSGNTIYF	TGCGCCAGCAGCTTGGATCTGGTTTTCTCTGGAAACACCATATATTTT
.	.	TRBV28	TRBJ2-1	CASSSRSAMSSYNEQFF	TGTGCCAGCAGTTCCCGATCGGCTATGAGCTCCTACAATGAGCAGTTCTTC
.	.	TRBV7-2	TRBJ1-2	CASKLRHSRDYGYTF	TGTGCCAGTAAGCTTAGGCATTCACGAGACTATGGCTACACCTTC
.	.	TRBV28	TRBJ2-7	CASTGGLVVGQQYF	TGTGCCAGCACAGGGGGACTAGTGGTGGGCCAGCAGTACTTC
.	few	TRBV2	TRBJ2-1	CASSLPSGRYNEQFF	TGTGCCAGCAGTCTCCCCTCCGGCAGGTACAATGAGCAGTTCTTC
TRBD2	once	TRBV5-4	TRBJ2-7	CASSSGLAGAYEQYF	TGTGCCAGCAGCTCGGGACTAGCGGGAGCCTACGAGCAGTACTTC
.	.	TRBV21-1	TRBJ1-5	CASSKVGGLEGNQPQHF	TGTGCCAGCAGCAAAGTAGGGGGGCTAGAGGGCAATCAGCCCCAGCATTTT
.	.	TRBV10-3	TRBJ2-7	CAISQTVSYEQYF	TGTGCCATTTCACAGACAGTCTCCTACGAGCAGTACTTC
.	.	TRBV6-6	TRBJ1-6	CASWGLGQDNSPLHF	TGTGCCAGCTGGGGTTTGGGGCAGGATAATTCACCCCTCCACTTT
TRBD1	few	TRBV5-4	TRBJ2-2	CASKLTGAVGELFF	TGTGCCAGCAAACTGACAGGGGCGGTCGGGGAGCTGTTTTTT
.	.	TRBV6-6	TRBJ1-1	CASSYRPVPNTEAFF	TGTGCCAGCAGTTACCGCCCGGTTCCGAACACTGAAGCTTTCTTT
.	few	TRBV11-2	TRBJ1-2	CASSTYRDPKVGYGYTF	TGTGCCAGCAGCACATACCGGGACCCCAAAGTGGGGTATGGCTACACCTTC
.	few	TRBV30	TRBJ2-7	CAWSVGGLSYEQYF	TGTGCCTGGAGTGTAGGGGGACTCTCCTACGAGCAGTACTTC
.	few	TRBV2	TRBJ1-2	CASSEPGLTDGYTF	TGTGCCAGCAGTGAACCGGGCCTGACGGATGGCTACACCTTC
.	.	TRBV9	TRBJ1-1	CASSAILQGTTEAFF	TGTGCCAGCAGCGCGATACTACAGGGAACCACTGAAGCTTTCTTT
.	.	TRBV2	TRBJ1-5	CASSEGRVGQPQHF	TGTGCCAGCAGTGAAGGAAGGGTGGGTCAGCCCCAGCATTTT
TRBD2	.	TRBV7-2	TRBJ2-1	CASSQTGLATYNEQFF	TGTGCCAGCAGCCAGACGGGACTAGCTACCTACAATGAGCAGTTCTTC
TRBD1	few	TRBV11-3	TRBJ2-7	CASSLGGTGYEQYF	TGTGCCAGCAGCCTAGGCGGGACAGGCTACGAGCAGTACTTC
TRBD1	.	TRBV27	TRBJ1-2	CASSQTRGLGYTF	TGTGCCAGCAGCCAGACCAGGGGGCTTGGCTACACCTTC
.	.	TRBV4-1	TRBJ2-5	CASSQDLQRRETQYF	TGCGCCAGCAGCCAAGATCTCCAGCGGCGAGAGACCCAGTACTTC
.	.	TRBV11-2	TRBJ1-3	CASSISDGSGNTIYF	TGTGCCAGCAGTATTTCAGATGGTTCTGGAAACACCATATATTTT
.	few	TRBV7-9	TRBJ2-7	CASSFGAGREQYF	TGTGCCAGCAGCTTTGGGGCAGGGAGGGAGCAGTACTTC
TRBD1	.	TRBV29-1	TRBJ1-2	CSVVRTGVAYGYTF	TGCAGCGTTGTGAGGACAGGGGTTGCCTATGGCTACACCTTC
.	.	TRBV4-1	TRBJ2-7	CASSQGGSTPYEQYF	TGCGCCAGCAGCCAAGGGGGTTCGACACCCTACGAGCAGTACTTC
TRBD2	.	TRBV7-2	TRBJ2-7	CASSQASGRASRTYEQYF	TGTGCCAGCAGCCAAGCCAGCGGGAGGGCTAGTAGAACCTACGAGCAGTACTTC
TRBD2	.	TRBV7-3	TRBJ2-7	CASSPAGGSGEQYF	TGTGCCAGCAGCCCGGCGGGAGGGTCAGGAGAGCAGTACTTC
.	.	TRBV2	TRBJ2-2	CASSITGSSAGELFF	TGTGCCAGCAGTATCACCGGGAGTAGCGCCGGGGAGCTGTTTTTT
TRBD1	.	TRBV6-1	TRBJ1-1	CASRSRGRSTEAFF	TGTGCCAGCAGATCCAGGGGGCGAAGCACTGAAGCTTTCTTT
.	.	TRBV29-1	TRBJ1-1	CSVASGASNTEAFF	TGCAGCGTTGCCTCAGGGGCGTCGAACACGGAAGCTTTCTTT
.	.	TRBV5-4	TRBJ2-3	CASSLGGSTDTQYF	TGTGCCAGCAGCTTGGGGGGGAGCACAGATACGCAGTATTTT
TRBD2	.	TRBV11-3	TRBJ2-3	CASSLTSGRNTDTQYF	TGTGCCAGCAGCTTGACTAGCGGGAGAAACACAGATACGCAGTATTTT
TRBD1	.	TRBV30	TRBJ2-7	CAWSVMDRAWGHEQYF	TGTGCCTGGAGTGTGATGGACAGGGCGTGGGGGCACGAGCAGTACTTC
TRBD2	.	TRBV28	TRBJ2-7	CASSTPGLAGYEQYF	TGTGCCAGCAGTACACCGGGACTAGCGGGTTACGAGCAGTACTTC
.	.	TRBV6-1	TRBJ2-7	CASSEAFWGQVGISYEQYF	TGTGCCAGCAGTGAAGCCTTTTGGGGGCAGGTCGGAATCTCCTACGAGCAGTACTTC
TRBD2	.	TRBV4-1	TRBJ2-1	CASSQGGRASYNEQFF	TGCGCCAGCAGCCAAGGGGGGAGGGCCTCCTACAATGAGCAGTTCTTC
TRBD1	many	TRBV7-3	TRBJ2-7	CASSLGRLASRDRVYEQYF	TGTGCCAGCAGCTTAGGCCGACTCGCGAGCCGGGACAGGGTATACGAGCAGTACTTC
.	.	TRBV7-9	TRBJ2-3	CASSPSGGTQYF	TGTGCCAGCAGCCCATCCGGGGGTACGCAGTATTTT